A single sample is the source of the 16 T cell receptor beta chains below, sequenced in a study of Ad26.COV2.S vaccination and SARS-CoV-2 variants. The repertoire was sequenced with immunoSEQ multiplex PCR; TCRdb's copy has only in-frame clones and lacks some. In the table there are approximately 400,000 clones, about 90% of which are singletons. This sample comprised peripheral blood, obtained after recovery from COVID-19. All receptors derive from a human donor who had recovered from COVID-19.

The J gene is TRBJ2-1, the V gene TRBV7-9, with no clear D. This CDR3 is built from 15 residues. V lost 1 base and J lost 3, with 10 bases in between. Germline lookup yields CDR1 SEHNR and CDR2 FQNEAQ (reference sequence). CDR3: CASSLDHTVYNEQFF. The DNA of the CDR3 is TGTGCCAGCAGCTTAGATCACACAGTCTACAATGAGCAGTTCTTC. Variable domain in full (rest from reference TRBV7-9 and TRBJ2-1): DTGVSQNPRHKITKRGQNVTFRCDPISEHNRLYWYRQTLGQGPEFLTYFQNEAQLEKSRLLSDRFSAERPKGSFSTLEIQRTEQGDSAMYLCASSLDHTVYNEQFFGPGTRLTVL.

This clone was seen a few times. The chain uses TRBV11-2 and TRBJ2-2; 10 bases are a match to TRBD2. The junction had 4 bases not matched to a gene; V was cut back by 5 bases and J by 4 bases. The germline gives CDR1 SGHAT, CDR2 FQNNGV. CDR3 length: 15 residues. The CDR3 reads CASSVLAGGTGELFF. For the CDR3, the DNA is TGTGCCAGCAGCGTCTTAGCGGGGGGCACCGGGGAGCTGTTTTTT. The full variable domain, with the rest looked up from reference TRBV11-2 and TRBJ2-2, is EAGVAQSPRYKIIEKRQSVAFWCNPISGHATLYWYQQILGQGPKLLIQFQNNGVVDDSQLPKDRFSAERLKGVDSTLKIQPAKLEDSAVYLCASSVLAGGTGELFFGEGSRLTVL.

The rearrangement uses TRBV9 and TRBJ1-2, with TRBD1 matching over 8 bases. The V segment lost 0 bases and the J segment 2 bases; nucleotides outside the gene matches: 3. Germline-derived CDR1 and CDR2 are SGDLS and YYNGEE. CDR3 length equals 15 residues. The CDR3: CASSVGTGRNYGYTF. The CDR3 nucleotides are TGTGCCAGCAGCGTAGGGACAGGGAGGAACTATGGCTACACCTTC.

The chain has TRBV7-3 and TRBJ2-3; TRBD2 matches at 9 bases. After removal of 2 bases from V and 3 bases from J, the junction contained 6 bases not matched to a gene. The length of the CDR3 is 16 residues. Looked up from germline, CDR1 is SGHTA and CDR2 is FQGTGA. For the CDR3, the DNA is TGTGCCAGCAGCTTATCGCGGGGGGGCAGGACAGATACGCAGTATTTT. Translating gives CASSLSRGGRTDTQYF.

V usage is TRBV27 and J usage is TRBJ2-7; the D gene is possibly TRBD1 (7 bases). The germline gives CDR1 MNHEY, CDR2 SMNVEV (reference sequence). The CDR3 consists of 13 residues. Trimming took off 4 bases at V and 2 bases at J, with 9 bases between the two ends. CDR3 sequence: CASSSRGAYEQYF. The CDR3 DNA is TGTGCCAGCAGTTCCAGGGGGGCCTACGAGCAGTACTTC.

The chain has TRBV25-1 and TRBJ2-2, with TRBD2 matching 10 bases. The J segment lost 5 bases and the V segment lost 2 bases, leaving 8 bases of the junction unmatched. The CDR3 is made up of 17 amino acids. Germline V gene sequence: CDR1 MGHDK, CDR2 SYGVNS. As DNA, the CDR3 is TGTGCCAGCAGTGAACGAAGCGGGGGGGCCCGGACCGGGGAGCTGTTTTTT. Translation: CASSERSGGARTGELFF.

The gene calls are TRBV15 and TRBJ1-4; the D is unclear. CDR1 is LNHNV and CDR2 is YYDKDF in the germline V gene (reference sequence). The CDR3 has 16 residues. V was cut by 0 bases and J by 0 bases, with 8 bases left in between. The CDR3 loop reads CATSRDLGTTNEKLFF. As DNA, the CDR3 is TGTGCCACCAGCAGAGATCTGGGGACAACTAATGAAAAACTGTTTTTT.

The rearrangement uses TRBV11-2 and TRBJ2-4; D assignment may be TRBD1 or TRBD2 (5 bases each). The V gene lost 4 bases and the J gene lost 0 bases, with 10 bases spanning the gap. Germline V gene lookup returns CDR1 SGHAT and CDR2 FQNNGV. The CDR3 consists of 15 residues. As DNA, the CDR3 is TGTGCCAGCAGCTCGGGACCGGTAGCCAAAAACATTCAGTACTTC. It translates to CASSSGPVAKNIQYF.

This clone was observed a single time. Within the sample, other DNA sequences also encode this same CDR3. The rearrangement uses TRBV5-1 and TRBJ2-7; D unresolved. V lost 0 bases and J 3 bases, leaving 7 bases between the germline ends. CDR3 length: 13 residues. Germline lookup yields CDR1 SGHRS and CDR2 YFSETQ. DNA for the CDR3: TGCGCCAGCAGCTTGGGGCAGGTCTACGAGCAGTACTTC. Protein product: CASSLGQVYEQYF.

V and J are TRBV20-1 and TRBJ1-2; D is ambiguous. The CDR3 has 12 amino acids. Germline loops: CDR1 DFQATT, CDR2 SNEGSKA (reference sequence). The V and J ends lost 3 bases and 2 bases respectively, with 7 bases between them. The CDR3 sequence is CSASPQNYGYTF. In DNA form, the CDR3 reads TGCAGTGCTAGTCCCCAGAACTATGGCTACACCTTC.

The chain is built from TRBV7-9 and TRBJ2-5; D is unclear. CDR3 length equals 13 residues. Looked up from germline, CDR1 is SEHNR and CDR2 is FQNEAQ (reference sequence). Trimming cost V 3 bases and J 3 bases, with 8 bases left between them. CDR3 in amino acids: CASSFYGKETQYF. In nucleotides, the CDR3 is TGTGCCAGCAGCTTTTACGGAAAAGAGACCCAGTACTTC.

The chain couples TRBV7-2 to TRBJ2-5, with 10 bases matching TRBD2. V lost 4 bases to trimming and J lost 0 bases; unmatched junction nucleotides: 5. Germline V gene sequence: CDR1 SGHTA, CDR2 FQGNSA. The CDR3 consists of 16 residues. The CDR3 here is CASSSPSGGYQETQYF. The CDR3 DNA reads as TGTGCCAGCAGCTCTCCTAGCGGGGGTTACCAAGAGACCCAGTACTTC. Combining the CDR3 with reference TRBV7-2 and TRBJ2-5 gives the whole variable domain GAGVSQSPSNKVTEKGKDVELRCDPISGHTALYWYRQSLGQGLEFLIYFQGNSAPDKSGLPSDRFSAERTGGSVSTLTIQRTQQEDSAVYLCASSSPSGGYQETQYFGPGTRLLVL.

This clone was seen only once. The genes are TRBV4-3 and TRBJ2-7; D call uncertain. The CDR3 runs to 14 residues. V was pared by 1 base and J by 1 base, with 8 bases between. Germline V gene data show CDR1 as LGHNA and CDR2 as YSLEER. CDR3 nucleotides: TGCGCCAGCAGCCAAGCGGGCGGATCCTACGAGCAGTACTTC. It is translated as CASSQAGGSYEQYF.

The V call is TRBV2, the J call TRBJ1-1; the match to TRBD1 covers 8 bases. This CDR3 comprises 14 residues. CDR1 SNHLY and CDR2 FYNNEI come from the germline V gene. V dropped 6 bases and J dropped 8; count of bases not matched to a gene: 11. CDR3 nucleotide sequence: TGTGCCAGCAGGGTAACGACAGGGGTTGAAGAAGCTTTCTTT. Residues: CASRVTTGVEEAFF.

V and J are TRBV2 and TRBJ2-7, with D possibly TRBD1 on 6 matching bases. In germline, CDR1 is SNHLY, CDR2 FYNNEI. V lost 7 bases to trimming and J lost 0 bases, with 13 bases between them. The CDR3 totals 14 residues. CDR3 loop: CASIGGVISYEQYF. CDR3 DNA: TGTGCCAGCATTGGGGGCGTCATCTCCTACGAGCAGTACTTC.

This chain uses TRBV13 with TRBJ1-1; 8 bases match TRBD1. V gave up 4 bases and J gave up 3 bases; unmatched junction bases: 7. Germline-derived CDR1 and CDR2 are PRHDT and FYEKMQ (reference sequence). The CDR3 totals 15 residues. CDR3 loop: CASSSSGTGDTEAFF. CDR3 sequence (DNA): TGTGCCAGCAGCTCCTCCGGGACAGGAGACACTGAAGCTTTCTTT.